This T cell receptor (beta chain) is from a study of Ad26.COV2.S vaccination and SARS-CoV-2 variants. At the level of the study: Ad26.COV2.S, an intramuscular injection, was given once or twice 56 days apart.

Clones were sequenced by immunoSEQ multiplex PCR, and TCRdb holds only the in-frame ones, with some missing. The sample comprises approximately 350,000 clones, under 90% of which are singletons, and about 7.1% rests with the top ten. Germline-derived CDR1 and CDR2 are MNHNY and SVGAGI (reference sequence). V shed 7 bases and J shed 5 bases, with 8 bases lying between them. CDR3 length: 11 amino acids. Noted treatment: some 20 received Ad26.COV2.S at low or high dose, single or two shots; 5 received placebo; per-sample allocation not given. The study sampled participants on day 63 after the first vaccine or placebo injection. Boston hosted the donor, who was an adult aged 18-55 years.

Material: peripheral blood, obtained in a trial of Ad26.COV2.S vaccine versus placebo. The clonotype was recovered from a person between 18 and 59 years old who received the Ad26.COV2.S COVID-19 vaccine or a placebo. V gene TRBV6-6 combines with J gene TRBJ1-1; D may be TRBD1 (5 bases). The CDR3, as DNA: TGTGCCAGCACTGGGGGAACTGAAGCTTTCTTT. The encoded protein is CASTGGTEAFF.